Shown below are 26 T cell receptor beta chains from a single sample sequenced in a study of T cells in Graves' hyperthyroidism and ophthalmopathy. Amplified TCR beta CDR3 regions came from RNA transcripts. The HTBI set primed first-round TCR CDR3 RT-PCR. Each CDR3 protein gets one entry after TCRdb re-called the multiplex PCR reads with MiXCR. This sample has some 500,000 distinct CDR3 sequences; 13% to 15% occur once, and the top ten carry 17%. Sequenced: blood. The source is a young woman with Graves' hyperthyroidism.

In this sample, this clonotype turned up many times. This rearrangement joins TRBV14 to TRBJ2-3; D ambiguous. CDR3 size: 18 residues. The V gene lost 3 bases and the J gene lost 0 bases, with 19 bases spanning the gap. Germline V gene sequence: CDR1 SGHDN, CDR2 FVKESK. The CDR3 nucleotides are TGTGCCAGCAGCCATGGGTGGGAAACCCGAACTAGCACAGATACGCAGTATTTT. Translation: CASSHGWETRTSTDTQYF.

The gene calls are TRBV6-6 and TRBJ1-1; no clear D. The V end was cut by 2 bases, the J end by 5 bases, with 12 bases between. This CDR3 has 14 amino acids. CDR1 MNHNY and CDR2 SVGAGI come from the germline V gene (reference sequence). For the CDR3, the DNA is TGTGCCAGCAGTTACGACCGGGCGGGAACTGAAGCTTTCTTT. Encoded protein: CASSYDRAGTEAFF.

This clonotype came up many times. The chain is built from TRBV12-3 or TRBV12-4 and TRBJ1-5, with D possibly being TRBD1 (6 bases). Trimming stripped 3 bases from V and 0 bases from J, with 9 bases between. The CDR3 totals 15 residues. The DNA for the CDR3 is TGTGCCAGCAGTTTGGGGACATTTAGCAATCAGCCCCAGCATTTT. Translating it yields CASSLGTFSNQPQHF.

In regard to this clonotype: One junction end disagrees with the germline gene, perhaps due to a read error. The chain links TRBV6-1 to TRBJ1-3; D unresolved. Germline-derived CDR1 and CDR2 are MNHNS and SASEGT. The CDR3 contains 16 residues. The CDR3 region is CASSEALLSSGNTIHF. In nucleotides, the CDR3 is TGTGCCAGCAGTGAAGCGCTCCTGTCCTCTGGAAACACCATACATTTT.

The chain links TRBV7-3 to TRBJ2-3; 9 nucleotides align to TRBD2. CDR3 length equals 14 residues. Germline CDR1 is SGHTA and CDR2 is FQGTGA. Trimming cost V 5 bases and J 5 bases; bases outside gene matches: 5. The chain's CDR3 is CASSRTSVGDTQYF. The DNA of the CDR3 is TGTGCCAGCAGCCGGACTAGCGTAGGAGATACGCAGTATTTT.

There are many counts of this clonotype. The chain combines TRBV5-1 with TRBJ2-2; D unresolved. Trimming took 7 bases from V and 6 from J, leaving 10 bases between them. Germline-derived CDR1 and CDR2 are SGHRS and YFSETQ. The CDR3 runs 12 residues. The CDR3 region is CASGYNAGELFF. The CDR3 nucleotides are TGCGCCAGCGGATATAACGCCGGGGAGCTGTTTTTT.

This clonotype was detected only a few times. The chain links TRBV12-3 or TRBV12-4 to TRBJ2-2; no definite D call. With 7 bases removed from V and 4 bases from J, the gap between germline ends came to 7 bases. This CDR3 region has 12 residues. In DNA, the CDR3 is TGTGCCAGCACGCGAGGCACCGGGGAGCTGTTTTTT. Protein sequence: CASTRGTGELFF.

This clonotype has ten or more counts. V and J are TRBV10-3 and TRBJ1-1, with D possibly TRBD1 on 6 matching bases. Trimming took 8 bases from V and 2 from J, leaving 12 bases between them. Germline V gene sequence: CDR1 ENHRY, CDR2 SYGVKD. This CDR3 is built from 13 residues. CDR3 sequence (DNA): TGTGCCATCGGTCGGACAGATAACACTGAAGCTTTCTTT. It codes for CAIGRTDNTEAFF.

This clonotype was observed many times. The chain uses TRBV24-1 and TRBJ2-5; D gene uncertain. Deletions cut 4 bases from V and 4 bases from J, with 15 bases between. This CDR3 has 15 amino acids. Germline lookup yields CDR1 KGHDR and CDR2 SFDVKD. The CDR3: CATSDPDWWGETQYF. CDR3 nucleotides: TGTGCCACCAGTGACCCCGACTGGTGGGGAGAGACCCAGTACTTC.

Many counts were recorded for this clonotype. V usage is TRBV3-1 and J usage is TRBJ2-1; 7 bases are a match to TRBD2. The CDR3 is made up of 21 amino acids. The V gene's germline CDR1 is LGHDT and CDR2 YNNKEL (reference sequence). V shed 3 bases and J 0 bases; nucleotides not matched to a gene: 20. CDR3 protein: CASSQVPGGGSGDASYNEQFF. The CDR3 bases are TGTGCCAGCAGCCAGGTCCCGGGTGGGGGGAGCGGGGATGCCTCCTACAATGAGCAGTTCTTC.

The chain couples TRBV11-3 to TRBJ2-5, with TRBD1 identical over 11 bases. Looked up from germline, CDR1 is SGHNT and CDR2 is YENEEA. This CDR3 comprises 17 residues. After removal of 6 bases from V and 2 bases from J, the junction contained 11 bases not matched to a gene. Written as DNA, the CDR3 is TGTGCCAGCAGGGGGGCCGGGGACAGGGGGGCTCAAGAGACCCAGTACTTC. Translation: CASRGAGDRGAQETQYF.

This clonotype was seen repeatedly, ten times or more. The V gene is TRBV2, the J gene TRBJ2-3; D is unclear. The CDR3 is 12 residues long. Trimming stripped 8 bases from V and 8 bases from J, with 14 bases between. Per germline, CDR1 SNHLY and CDR2 FYNNEI. As DNA, the CDR3 is TGTGCCAGCGATAAGTATCCGGGTACGCAGTATTTT. This codes for CASDKYPGTQYF.

This clonotype was seen repeatedly, ten times or more. This chain connects TRBV27 to TRBJ1-1; the D is unclear. This CDR3 region has 14 residues. The germline CDR1 and CDR2 sequences are MNHEY and SMNVEV (reference sequence). V lost 9 bases and J lost 0, with 14 bases in between. The chain's CDR3 is CASIPGSLNTEAFF. The CDR3 coding sequence is TGTGCCAGTATACCGGGGTCTCTGAACACTGAAGCTTTCTTT.

This clonotype was observed at least ten times. The V and J genes are TRBV6-2 or TRBV6-3 and TRBJ1-1; D perhaps matches TRBD1 (5 bases). This CDR3 comprises 15 residues. Germline loops: CDR1 MNHEY, CDR2 SVGEGT. The ends were cut back, 2 bases at V and 0 bases at J, with 10 bases in the middle. The chain's CDR3 is CASSYPGWMNTEAFF. In DNA, the CDR3 is TGTGCCAGCAGTTACCCAGGGTGGATGAACACTGAAGCTTTCTTT.

Note on this clonotype: This may be a read error: a much more frequent sequence differs by one nucleotide. The chain has TRBV10-3 and TRBJ2-7; unclear D gene. The germline V gene has CDR1 ENHRY and CDR2 SYGVKD. The V and J ends lost 4 bases and 4 bases respectively, with 11 bases between them. CDR3 length equals 13 residues. CDR3 amino acids: CAISARGAYEQYF. The CDR3 DNA reads TGTGCCATCAGTGCGCGCGGTGCTTACGAGCAGTACTTC.

This clonotype was seen ten or more times. The chain recombines TRBV27 with TRBJ2-5; D call uncertain. Germline lookup yields CDR1 MNHEY and CDR2 SMNVEV (reference sequence). With 4 bases removed from V and 0 bases from J, the gap between germline ends came to 12 bases. This CDR3 comprises 15 residues. CDR3 nucleotides: TGTGCCAGCAGTTCGAGTAGGACCCACCAAGAGACCCAGTACTTC. This codes for CASSSSRTHQETQYF.

Only a few counts were recorded for this clonotype. V and J are TRBV18 and TRBJ2-3, with 7 positions matching TRBD2. Germline CDR1 reads KGHSH; CDR2 reads LQKENI. The trim removed 2 bases at V and 12 bases at J, leaving 11 bases unmatched. The CDR3 contains 14 residues. The DNA of the CDR3 is TGTGCCAGCTCACCAGGTGGGAGGGCCGAAAATCAGTATTTT. Translated, it gives CASSPGGRAENQYF.

This clonotype has ten or more counts. This chain links TRBV12-3 or TRBV12-4 with TRBJ1-5; 8 bases fit TRBD1. V was clipped by 3 bases and J by 0 bases; unmatched bases: 16. This CDR3 contains 20 residues. Written as DNA, the CDR3 is TGTGCCAGCAGTTTCGGCCGAGGGACAGGACGGATATATAGCAATCAGCCCCAGCATTTT. Amino acids: CASSFGRGTGRIYSNQPQHF.

The chain has TRBV5-1 and TRBJ1-1, with 7 bases fitting TRBD1. After removal of 5 bases from V and 1 base from J, the junction contained 5 bases not matched to a gene. CDR3 length equals 14 residues. The germline V gene encodes CDR1 SGHRS and CDR2 YFSETQ. The CDR3: CASRQGQPNTEAFF. CDR3 sequence (DNA): TGCGCCAGCAGGCAGGGACAGCCGAACACTGAAGCTTTCTTT.

This clonotype was observed a handful of times. V usage is TRBV10-3 and J usage is TRBJ2-3; 8 positions agree with TRBD2. With V trimmed by 2 bases and J by 3 bases, 4 bases remained unmatched. There are 15 residues in the CDR3. CDR1 is ENHRY and CDR2 is SYGVKD in the germline V gene. The CDR3 here is CAISEGGRLTDTQYF. CDR3 in DNA: TGTGCCATCAGTGAGGGCGGGAGGTTGACAGATACGCAGTATTTT.

This clonotype was seen at least ten times. The chain has TRBV7-3 and TRBJ2-1; TRBD2 is a possible D gene (5 bases). There are 14 residues in the CDR3. Trimming took off 1 base at V and 6 bases at J, with 10 bases between the two ends. CDR1 SGHTA and CDR2 FQGTGA come from the germline V gene. The CDR3 loop is CASSLKRESNEQFF. The CDR3 DNA is TGTGCCAGCAGCTTAAAGAGGGAATCCAATGAGCAGTTCTTC.

V gene TRBV6-1 combines with J gene TRBJ1-2; a weak D match, TRBD1 (6 bases). Germline values: CDR1 MNHNS, CDR2 SASEGT. This CDR3 has 10 amino acids. As DNA, the CDR3 is TGTGCAGGAGCAGGGGATGACTACACCTTC. This sequence encodes CAGAGDDYTF.

This clonotype was seen a handful of times. The rearrangement uses TRBV6-1 and TRBJ2-7; D might be TRBD1 (5 bases). This CDR3 is 15 amino acids long. Germline V gene lookup returns CDR1 MNHNS and CDR2 SASEGT. The V gene lost 5 bases and the J gene lost 2 bases, with 16 bases spanning the gap. DNA for the CDR3: TGTGCCAGCAGTCGAAAGCCCCAGGGTACCTACGAGCAGTACTTC. It codes for CASSRKPQGTYEQYF.

This clonotype was seen a few times. The rearrangement joins TRBV5-1 to TRBJ1-6, with 8 bases lining up with TRBD1. The germline gives CDR1 SGHRS, CDR2 YFSETQ. The CDR3 runs 15 residues. J gave up 7 bases and V 2 bases, and 5 bases lay outside the gene matches. The CDR3 is CASSFRTGQNSPLHF. The CDR3 DNA is TGCGCCAGCAGCTTCCGGACAGGGCAAAATTCACCCCTCCACTTT.

This clonotype has ten or more counts. J is TRBJ2-1 and V is TRBV9, with TRBD2 matching 13 bases. The V segment lost 4 bases and the J segment 5 bases; nucleotides outside the gene matches: 3. The CDR3 runs to 15 residues. Germline loops: CDR1 SGDLS, CDR2 YYNGEE. The CDR3 protein is CASSLTSGGDNEQFF. For the CDR3, the DNA is TGTGCCAGCAGCCTCACTAGCGGGGGGGACAATGAGCAGTTCTTC.

The J gene is TRBJ2-1, the V gene TRBV7-9; 7 bases match TRBD2. Germline CDR1 SEHNR, CDR2 FQNEAQ (reference sequence). CDR3 length equals 14 residues. V was clipped by 5 bases and J by 9 bases; unmatched bases: 10. The DNA of the CDR3 is TGTGCCAGCAGCCTCCTGGGGAGGGCGGGTGAGCAGTTCTTC. It specifies CASSLLGRAGEQFF. The variable domain in full, completed from reference TRBV7-9 and TRBJ2-1, reads DTGVSQNPRHKITKRGQNVTFRCDPISEHNRLYWYRQTLGQGPEFLTYFQNEAQLEKSRLLSDRFSAERPKGSFSTLEIQRTEQGDSAMYLCASSLLGRAGEQFFGPGTRLTVL.